A single sample gave rise to the 10 T cell receptor beta chains below, sequenced in a study of blood T cell repertoires in COVID-19. TCRdb keeps only in-frame clones here, not all; method: immunoSEQ multiplex PCR. The table lists around 270,000 clones, around 84% of them singletons. Sequenced sample: peripheral blood. The receptor source for this set is a man between 60 and 75 years old with acute or convalescent COVID-19.

The chain recombines TRBV5-1 with TRBJ1-2, with 9 bases that match TRBD1. The J segment lost 2 bases and the V segment lost 4 bases, leaving 9 bases of the junction unmatched. Germline V gives CDR1 SGHRS, CDR2 YFSETQ. This CDR3 contains 16 residues. The CDR3 reads CASSHGSGQGNYGYTF. CDR3 nucleotide sequence: TGCGCCAGCAGCCATGGGTCGGGACAGGGCAACTATGGCTACACCTTC.

The J gene is TRBJ2-3, the V gene TRBV21-1; TRBD1 is the table's D call, not checked against the DNA. TRBV21-1 is a listed pseudogene. There are 16 residues in the CDR3. This CDR3 reads CASSKALYGTPDTQYF. CDR3 coding DNA: TGTGCCAGCAGCAAAGCGTTATATGGGACACCAGATACGCAGTATTTT.

The chain is built from TRBV3-1 (or the pseudogene TRBV3-2) and TRBJ1-1, with a tentative D call TRBD1 (6 bases). CDR1 LGHDT and CDR2 YNNKEL come from the germline V gene (reference sequence). The V end was cut by 3 bases, the J end by 10 bases, with 21 bases between. This CDR3 is 15 amino acids long. CDR3 in amino acids: CASSQFRNHREGAFF. In DNA, the CDR3 is TGTGCCAGCAGCCAGTTTAGGAACCACAGGGAAGGAGCTTTCTTT.

This chain connects TRBV2 to TRBJ2-5; TRBD1 matches 9 bases. Germline values: CDR1 SNHLY, CDR2 FYNNEI. This CDR3 contains 15 residues. J gave up 4 bases and V 2 bases, and 5 bases lay outside the gene matches. In nucleotides, the CDR3 is TGTGCCAGCAGTGAAAGCGGGACAGGGCTAGAGACCCAGTACTTC. Amino acids: CASSESGTGLETQYF.

The rearrangement uses TRBV15 and TRBJ2-3; D might be TRBD1 (5 bases). The germline V and J ends were trimmed by 8 bases and 0 bases, with 12 bases remaining between them. This CDR3 is built from 14 residues. Germline CDR1 LNHNV, CDR2 YYDKDF (reference sequence). This CDR3 is CATGDSSSTDTQYF. CDR3 DNA: TGTGCCACCGGCGACAGTTCTAGCACAGATACGCAGTATTTT.

This clone appeared once. V usage is TRBV19 and J usage is TRBJ1-5; D possibly corresponds to TRBD1 (5 bases). Per germline, CDR1 LNHDA and CDR2 SQIVND (reference sequence). The CDR3 spans 14 residues. Between the trimmed V and J ends, which lost 1 base and 3 bases, there was a span of 7 bases. CDR3 residues: CASSIAQDNQPQHF. The DNA of the CDR3 is TGTGCCAGTAGTATAGCACAGGACAATCAGCCCCAGCATTTT. The full variable domain, with the rest looked up from reference TRBV19 and TRBJ1-5, is DGGITQSPKYLFRKEGQNVTLSCEQNLNHDAMYWYRQDPGQGLRLIYYSQIVNDFQKGDIAEGYSVSREKKESFPLTVTSAQKNPTAFYLCASSIAQDNQPQHFGDGTRLSIL.

The J gene is TRBJ1-2, the V gene TRBV28; TRBD1 agrees at 9 bases. The trim removed 6 bases at V and 8 bases at J, leaving 7 bases unmatched. This CDR3 comprises 13 residues. Germline V gene sequence: CDR1 MDHEN, CDR2 SYDVKM. This chain's CDR3 is CASSQGQGGGYTF. The CDR3 DNA follows: TGTGCCAGCAGCCAGGGACAGGGTGGAGGCTACACCTTC.

This rearrangement joins TRBV11-2 to TRBJ2-3; 12 bases match TRBD2. Germline V gene lookup returns CDR1 SGHAT and CDR2 FQNNGV. The CDR3 has 19 residues. J gave up 6 bases and V 2 bases, and 15 bases lay outside the gene matches. The CDR3 sequence is CASSLRLAGGTSKWDTQYF. As DNA, the CDR3 is TGTGCCAGCAGCTTAAGGCTAGCGGGGGGGACAAGTAAGTGGGATACGCAGTATTTT.

The chain uses TRBV19 and TRBJ2-7; weak D call: TRBD1 (5 bases). Per germline, CDR1 LNHDA and CDR2 SQIVND (reference sequence). The CDR3 is made up of 13 amino acids. The V end was cut by 9 bases, the J end by 5 bases, with 17 bases between. The CDR3 region has the DNA TGTGCCAGGGCCCCCCGGAAGGGGAACGAGCAGTACTTC. It translates to CARAPRKGNEQYF.

DNA for the CDR3: TGCGCCAGCAGCCGGCAGGGGCTGGGCGAGCAGTACTTC. Amino acid sequence: CASSRQGLGEQYF. The chain employs TRBV4-1 and TRBJ2-7; a weak D match, TRBD1 (6 bases). V gave up 4 bases and J gave up 6 bases, with 13 bases separating them. The length of the CDR3 is 13 residues. The germline CDR1 and CDR2 sequences are MGHRA and YSYEKL.